Reported below is one TCR beta chain. Its antigen is unidentified. The germline gives CDR1 SQVTM, CDR2 ANQGSEA. The CDR3 spans 10 residues. Trimming cost V 7 bases and J 5 bases, with 7 bases left between them. The sample comes from a study of post-analysis software for immune sequencing data. Study outcomes and limitations: In multiple sclerosis, normalized Chao1 diversity was significantly below that of controls. Four or five TRBV segments were more frequent in patients than controls; TRBV5-6, TRBV5-1 and TRBV20-1 belonged to this group.

Incorporated into the TCR beta cDNA libraries were unique molecular identifiers, which served to reduce PCR and sequencing biases. TCRdb called the PCR reads again in MiXCR, with one record for every CDR3 protein. The repertoire holds approximately 660,000 distinct CDR3 sequences, with around 60% as singletons. The TCR sequence derives from a girl aged 2 to 9 with multiple sclerosis. Input material: blood. This chain uses TRBV29-1 with TRBJ2-3; D is unclear. The CDR3 DNA sequence: TGCAGCGCGGATGGAGATACGCAGTATTTT. Protein product: CSADGDTQYF.